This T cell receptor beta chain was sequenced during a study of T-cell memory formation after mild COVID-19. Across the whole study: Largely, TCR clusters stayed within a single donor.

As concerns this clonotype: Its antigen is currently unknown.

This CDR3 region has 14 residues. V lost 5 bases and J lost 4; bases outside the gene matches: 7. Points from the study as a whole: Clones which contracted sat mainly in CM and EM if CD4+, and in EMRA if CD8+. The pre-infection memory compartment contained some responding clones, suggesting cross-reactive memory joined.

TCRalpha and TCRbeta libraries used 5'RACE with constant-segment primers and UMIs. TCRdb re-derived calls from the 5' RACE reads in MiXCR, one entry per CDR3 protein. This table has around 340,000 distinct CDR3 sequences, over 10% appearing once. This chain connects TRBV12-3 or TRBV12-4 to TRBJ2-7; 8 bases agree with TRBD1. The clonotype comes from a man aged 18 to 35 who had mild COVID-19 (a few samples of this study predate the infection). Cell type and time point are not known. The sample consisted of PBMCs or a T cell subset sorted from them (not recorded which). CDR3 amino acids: CASSRNGQGYEQYF. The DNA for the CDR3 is TGTGCCAGCAGTCGAAACGGACAGGGATACGAGCAGTACTTC.